This T cell receptor beta chain was documented in a study of vaccination effects on CD4 cells after COVID-19. Across the study: It was a median of 72 days after the second dose that post-vaccine samples were obtained.

Using viral peptide pools, the ViraFEST assay grew out antigen-specific CD4+ T cells prior to sequencing. Culturing for 9 to 10 days preceded CD4+ T cell isolation. Two doses of BNT162b2 or mRNA-1273 vaccine were administered to participants. Vaccine recipients, nucleocapsid antibody negative, had no prior SARS-CoV-2 infection. A remark on this clone: As yet, its antigen is unknown.

Clones were read by immunoSEQ multiplex PCR, and TCRdb kept only the in-frame ones, dropping some. The data hold about 60,000 clones, with about 73% observed a single time. Overall study results and limits: Early post-infection timepoints were absent, and convalescent patients were few.

Germline loops: CDR1 SNHLY, CDR2 FYNNEI. V was trimmed by 7 bases and J by 6 bases, leaving 14 bases between them. The CDR3 sequence is 13 residues long. This receptor was obtained from a human donor who received a COVID-19 vaccine. The chain recombines TRBV2 with TRBJ2-3, with D hard to call. Source: CD4+ T cells from PBMCs cultured with HCoV-OC43 spike peptides, taken after COVID-19 vaccination. The subset denotes: HCoV-OC43 spike overlapping peptide pool stimulation. CDR3 sequence (DNA): TGTGCCAGCAACGTACTTGGACCGGATACGCAGTATTTT. The encoded protein is CASNVLGPDTQYF.